A single sample gave rise to the 2 T cell receptor beta chains below, sequenced in a study of Ad26.COV2.S vaccination and SARS-CoV-2 variants. TCRdb's copy holds only in-frame clones and misses some; the assay was immunoSEQ multiplex PCR. The sample lists around 86,000 clones, 82% occurring once. The input for sequencing was peripheral blood, taken after recovery from COVID-19. The source is a human donor who had recovered from COVID-19.

The chain links TRBV13 to TRBJ1-5; no definite D call. The CDR3 runs 12 residues. The V gene's germline CDR1 is PRHDT and CDR2 FYEKMQ (reference sequence). Trimming removed 3 bases from V and 4 bases from J, with 4 bases in between. The CDR3 loop reads CASSLWNQPQHF. CDR3 sequence (DNA): TGTGCCAGCAGCTTGTGGAATCAGCCCCAGCATTTT.

This chain uses TRBV5-8 with TRBJ1-1; D might be TRBD1 (6 bases). V dropped 7 bases and J dropped 4 bases, with 14 bases sitting between them. This CDR3 contains 13 residues. Per the germline V gene, CDR1 is SGHTS and CDR2 is YDEGEE. This CDR3 reads CASSGVERTEAFF. As DNA, the CDR3 is TGTGCCAGCTCAGGGGTTGAGCGCACTGAAGCTTTCTTT.